These 12 T cell receptor beta chains share one sample of origin, sequenced in a study of cytomegalovirus exposure and HLA in healthy donors. A multiplex PCR was run with 60 Vbeta primers and 13 Jbeta primers. The data were produced by immunoSEQ multiplex PCR, yet TCRdb's version contains in-frame clones alone and is incomplete. The profile shows some 120,000 clones, about three quarters of them singletons. The sequenced sample consisted of PBMCs. These receptors all come from a woman in her forties in good health and CMV-seronegative.

The chain combines TRBV5-1 with TRBJ1-1, with unresolved D. Trimming took off 1 base at V and 1 base at J, with 11 bases between the two ends. CDR1 and CDR2 from the germline V gene are SGHRS and YFSETQ. The CDR3 runs to 15 residues. The CDR3 DNA is TGCGCCAGCAGCTTGTTTTCTCCAGAGAACACTGAAGCTTTCTTT. Translating gives CASSLFSPENTEAFF.

This clone was recorded once. The chain joins TRBV20-1 to TRBJ2-5; D is ambiguous. The tail of the sequence fits TRBJ2-7 better, so the J call may be wrong. Germline V lookup: CDR1 DFQATT, CDR2 SNEGSKA (reference sequence). This CDR3 contains 11 residues. The CDR3 loop is CSARGSYEQYF. CDR3 bases: TGCAGTGCTAGGGGCTCCTACGAGCAGTACTTC.

This rearrangement joins TRBV19 to TRBJ2-1; 9 bases are shared with TRBD2. Germline V CDR1 and CDR2: LNHDA, SQIVND (reference sequence). Trimming took 7 bases from V and 2 from J; bases not matched to a gene: 15. CDR3 size: 18 residues. The CDR3 region has the DNA TGTGCCAGTACAGAGACTAGCGGATACCGGGGGGCCTACAATGAGCAGTTCTTC. Translated: CASTETSGYRGAYNEQFF. The full variable domain, with the rest looked up from reference TRBV19 and TRBJ2-1, is DGGITQSPKYLFRKEGQNVTLSCEQNLNHDAMYWYRQDPGQGLRLIYYSQIVNDFQKGDIAEGYSVSREKKESFPLTVTSAQKNPTAFYLCASTETSGYRGAYNEQFFGPGTRLTVL.

The V and J genes are TRBV18 and TRBJ1-3; weak D call: TRBD1 (5 bases). The V gene lost 2 bases and the J gene lost 0 bases, with 11 bases spanning the gap. Germline CDR1 KGHSH, CDR2 LQKENI. This CDR3 contains 16 residues. The CDR3 here is CASSPGDYNSGNTIYF. In DNA, the CDR3 is TGTGCCAGCTCACCAGGGGACTACAACTCTGGAAACACCATATATTTT. Full variable domain (remainder filled in from reference TRBV18 and TRBJ1-3): NAGVMQNPRHLVRRRGQEARLRCSPMKGHSHVYWYRQLPEEGLKFMVYLQKENIIDESGMPKERFSAEFPKEGPSILRIQQVVRGDSAAYFCASSPGDYNSGNTIYFGEGSWLTVV.

The rearrangement uses TRBV10-1 and TRBJ1-2, with no clear D. CDR3 length equals 15 residues. Germline V gene lookup returns CDR1 WNHNN and CDR2 SYGVQD (reference sequence). Trimming removed 8 bases from V and 0 bases from J, with 16 bases in between. The CDR3 bases are TGCGCCAGCCGCGAAGCAACAGATCCTAACTATGGCTACACCTTC. Amino acid sequence: CASREATDPNYGYTF.

The chain links TRBV5-4 to TRBJ2-2; 9 bases align to TRBD2. The J segment lost 3 bases and the V segment lost 4 bases, leaving 7 bases of the junction unmatched. This CDR3 has 16 amino acids. Germline-derived CDR1 and CDR2 are SGHNT and YYREEE (reference sequence). The CDR3 DNA reads TGTGCCAGCAGCCCACAGCGGGAGGCCGACACCGGGGAGCTGTTTTTT. The encoded protein is CASSPQREADTGELFF.

The chain couples TRBV7-9 to TRBJ1-1; no firm D call. V was cut by 1 base and J by 6 bases, with 15 bases left in between. Germline-derived CDR1 and CDR2 are SEHNR and FQNEAQ (reference sequence). The CDR3 contains 15 residues. This CDR3 is CASSLVVSGGAEAFF. In DNA form, the CDR3 reads TGTGCCAGCAGCTTAGTCGTTAGCGGTGGGGCTGAAGCTTTCTTT.

The CDR3 bases are TGTGCCAGCAGTTCCTACCAAGAGACCCAGTACTTC. Translating it yields CASSSYQETQYF. The J gene is TRBJ2-5, the V gene TRBV28; D is ambiguous. Trimming took off 4 bases at V and 0 bases at J, with 3 bases between the two ends. CDR1 and CDR2 from the germline V gene are MDHEN and SYDVKM. This CDR3 spans 12 amino acids.

The chain carries TRBV15 and TRBJ1-5, with D possibly being TRBD1 (6 bases). The CDR3 spans 15 residues. Per the germline V gene, CDR1 is LNHNV and CDR2 is YYDKDF (reference sequence). V gave up 5 bases and J gave up 8 bases, with 19 bases separating them. CDR3 nucleotides: TGTGCCACCAGCGGGAAGAGGGGGGGCGCCGAGCCCCAGCATTTT. This codes for CATSGKRGGAEPQHF.

This clone was detected a few times. This chain uses TRBV11-2 with TRBJ2-3, with a possible D match to TRBD1 (6 bases). The V gene's germline CDR1 is SGHAT and CDR2 FQNNGV. Trimming took 2 bases from V and 2 from J, leaving 11 bases between them. The length of the CDR3 is 15 residues. Here the CDR3 reads CASSLNRDYTDTQYF. The CDR3 region has the DNA TGTGCCAGCAGCTTAAACAGGGATTACACAGATACGCAGTATTTT.

This CDR3 is CASSPSLASGANVLTF. In DNA, the CDR3 is TGCGCCAGCAGCCCGTCACTAGCCTCGGGGGCCAACGTCCTGACTTTC. The chain carries TRBV5-1 and TRBJ2-6; D may be TRBD2 (6 bases). The V gene lost 4 bases and the J gene lost 4 bases, with 15 bases spanning the gap. There are 16 residues in the CDR3. Germline assignment: CDR1 SGHRS and CDR2 YFSETQ.

This chain joins TRBV7-2 and TRBJ1-5; D may be TRBD1 (5 bases). Trimming took 5 bases from V and 3 from J, leaving 14 bases between them. CDR3 length: 15 residues. Germline V gene lookup returns CDR1 SGHTA and CDR2 FQGNSA. CDR3 nucleotide sequence: TGTGCCAGCAGCCCGCGGGGGGGAAACAATCAGCCCCAGCATTTT. The encoded protein is CASSPRGGNNQPQHF.